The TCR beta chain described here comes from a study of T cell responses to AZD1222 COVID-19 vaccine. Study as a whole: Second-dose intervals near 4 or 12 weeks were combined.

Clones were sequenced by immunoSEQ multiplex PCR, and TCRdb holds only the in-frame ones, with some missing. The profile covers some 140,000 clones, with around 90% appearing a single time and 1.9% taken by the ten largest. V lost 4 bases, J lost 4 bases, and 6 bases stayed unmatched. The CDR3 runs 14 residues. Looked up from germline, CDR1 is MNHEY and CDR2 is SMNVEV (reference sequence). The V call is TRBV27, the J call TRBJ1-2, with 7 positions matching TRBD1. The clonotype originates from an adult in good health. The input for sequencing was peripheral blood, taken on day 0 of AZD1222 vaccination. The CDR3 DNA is TGTGCCAGCAGTTCAGGGGGGCGCGGCTATGGCTACACCTTC. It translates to CASSSGGRGYGYTF.